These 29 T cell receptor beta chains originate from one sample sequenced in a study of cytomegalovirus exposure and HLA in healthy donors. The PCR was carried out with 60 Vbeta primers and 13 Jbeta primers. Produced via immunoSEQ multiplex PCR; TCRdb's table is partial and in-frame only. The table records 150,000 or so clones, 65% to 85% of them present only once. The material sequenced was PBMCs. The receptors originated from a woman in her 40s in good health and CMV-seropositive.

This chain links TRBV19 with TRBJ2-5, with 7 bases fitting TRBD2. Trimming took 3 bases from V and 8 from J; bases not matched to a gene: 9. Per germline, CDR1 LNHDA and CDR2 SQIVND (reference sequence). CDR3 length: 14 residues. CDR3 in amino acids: CASSILADQGTQYF. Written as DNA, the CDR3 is TGTGCCAGTAGTATCCTAGCGGACCAAGGAACCCAGTACTTC.

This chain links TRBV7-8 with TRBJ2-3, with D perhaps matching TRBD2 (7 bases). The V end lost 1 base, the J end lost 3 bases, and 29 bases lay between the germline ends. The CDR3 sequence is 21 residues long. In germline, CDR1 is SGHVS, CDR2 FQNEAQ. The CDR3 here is CASSLVGRRVVGGQATDTQYF. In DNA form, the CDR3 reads TGTGCCAGCAGCTTAGTAGGGAGAAGGGTGGTGGGGGGGCAAGCGACAGATACGCAGTATTTT.

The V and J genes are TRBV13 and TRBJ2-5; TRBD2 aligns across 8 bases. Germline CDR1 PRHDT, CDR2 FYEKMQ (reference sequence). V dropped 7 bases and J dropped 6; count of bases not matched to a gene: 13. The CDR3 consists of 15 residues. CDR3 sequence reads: CASTRGGRAGKTQYF. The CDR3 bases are TGTGCCAGCACCCGGGGGGGGAGGGCCGGAAAGACCCAGTACTTC.

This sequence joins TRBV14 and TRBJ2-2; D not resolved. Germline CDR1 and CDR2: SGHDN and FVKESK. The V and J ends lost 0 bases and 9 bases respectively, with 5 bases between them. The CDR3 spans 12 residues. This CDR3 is CASSQDFWELFF. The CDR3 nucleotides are TGTGCCAGCAGCCAAGATTTCTGGGAGCTGTTTTTT.

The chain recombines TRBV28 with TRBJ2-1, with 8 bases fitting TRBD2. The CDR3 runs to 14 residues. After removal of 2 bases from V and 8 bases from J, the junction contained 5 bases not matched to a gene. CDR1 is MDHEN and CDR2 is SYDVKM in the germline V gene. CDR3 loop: CASSLTGGDDEQFF. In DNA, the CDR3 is TGTGCCAGCAGTTTAACGGGAGGGGACGATGAGCAGTTCTTC.

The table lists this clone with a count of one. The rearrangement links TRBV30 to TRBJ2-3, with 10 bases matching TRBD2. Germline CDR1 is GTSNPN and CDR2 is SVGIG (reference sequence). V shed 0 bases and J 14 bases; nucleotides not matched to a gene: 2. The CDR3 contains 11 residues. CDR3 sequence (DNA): TGTGCCTGGAGTGTCCCTAGCGGGAGGTATTTT. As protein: CAWSVPSGRYF.

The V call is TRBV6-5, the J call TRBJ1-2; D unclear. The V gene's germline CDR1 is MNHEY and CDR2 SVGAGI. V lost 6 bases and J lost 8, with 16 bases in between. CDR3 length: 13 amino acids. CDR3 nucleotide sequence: TGTGCCAGCAGCTCCCCCATACGGGGAGGCTACACCTTC. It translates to CASSSPIRGGYTF.

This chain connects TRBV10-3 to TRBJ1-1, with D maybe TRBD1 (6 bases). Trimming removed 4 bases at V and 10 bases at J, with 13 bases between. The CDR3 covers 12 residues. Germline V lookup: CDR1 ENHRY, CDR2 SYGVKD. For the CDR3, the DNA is TGTGCCATCAGTGCAAAACAGGGATCAGCTTTCTTT. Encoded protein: CAISAKQGSAFF.

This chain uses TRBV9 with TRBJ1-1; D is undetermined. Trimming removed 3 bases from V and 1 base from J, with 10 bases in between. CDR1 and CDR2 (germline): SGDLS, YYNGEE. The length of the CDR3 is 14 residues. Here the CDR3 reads CASSDRQANTEAFF. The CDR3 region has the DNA TGTGCCAGCAGCGATCGACAAGCGAACACTGAAGCTTTCTTT.

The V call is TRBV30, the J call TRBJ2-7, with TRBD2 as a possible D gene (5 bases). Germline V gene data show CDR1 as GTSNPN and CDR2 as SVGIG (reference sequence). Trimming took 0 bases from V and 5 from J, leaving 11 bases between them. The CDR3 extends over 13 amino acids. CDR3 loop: CAWSVEAGHEQYF. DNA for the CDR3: TGTGCCTGGAGTGTAGAGGCGGGCCACGAGCAGTACTTC.

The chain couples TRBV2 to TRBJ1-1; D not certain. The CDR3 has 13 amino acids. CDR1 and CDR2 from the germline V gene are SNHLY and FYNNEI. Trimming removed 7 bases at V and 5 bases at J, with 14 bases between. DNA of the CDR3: TGTGCCAGCAACCCCCCGGGAGATACTGAAGCTTTCTTT. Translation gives CASNPPGDTEAFF.

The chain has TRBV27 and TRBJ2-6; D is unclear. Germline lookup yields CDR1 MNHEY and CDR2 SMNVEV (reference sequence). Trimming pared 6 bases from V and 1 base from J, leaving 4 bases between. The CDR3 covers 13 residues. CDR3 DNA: TGTGCCAGCAGCCTTTCTGGGGCCAACGTCCTGACTTTC. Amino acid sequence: CASSLSGANVLTF.

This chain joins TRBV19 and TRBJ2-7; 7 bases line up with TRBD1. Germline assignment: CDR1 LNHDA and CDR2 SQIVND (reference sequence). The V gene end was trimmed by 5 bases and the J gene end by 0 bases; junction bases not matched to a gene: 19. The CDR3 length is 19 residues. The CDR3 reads CASSGRDRVQSKSSYEQYF. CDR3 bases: TGTGCCAGTAGTGGAAGAGACAGGGTACAGTCTAAGAGCTCCTACGAGCAGTACTTC.

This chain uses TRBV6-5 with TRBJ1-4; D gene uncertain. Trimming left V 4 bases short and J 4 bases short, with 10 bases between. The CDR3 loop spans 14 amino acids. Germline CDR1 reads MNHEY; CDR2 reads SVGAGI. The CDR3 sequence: CASSSGLYNEKLFF. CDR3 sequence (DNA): TGTGCCAGCAGTTCCGGACTATATAATGAAAAACTGTTTTTT.

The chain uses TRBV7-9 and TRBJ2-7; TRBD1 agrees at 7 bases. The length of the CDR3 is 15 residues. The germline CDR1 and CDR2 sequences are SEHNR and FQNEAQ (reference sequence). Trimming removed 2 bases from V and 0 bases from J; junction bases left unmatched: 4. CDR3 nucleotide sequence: TGTGCCAGCAGCTTAAAAGGGGACAGCTCCTACGAGCAGTACTTC. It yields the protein CASSLKGDSSYEQYF.

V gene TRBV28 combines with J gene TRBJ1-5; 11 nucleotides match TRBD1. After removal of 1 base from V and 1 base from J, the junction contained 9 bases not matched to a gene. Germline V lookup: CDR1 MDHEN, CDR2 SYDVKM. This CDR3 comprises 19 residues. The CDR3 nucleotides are TGTGCCAGCAGTTTATTGGGTGCAGGGACAGGGGGAAGCAATCAGCCCCAGCATTTT. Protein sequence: CASSLLGAGTGGSNQPQHF.

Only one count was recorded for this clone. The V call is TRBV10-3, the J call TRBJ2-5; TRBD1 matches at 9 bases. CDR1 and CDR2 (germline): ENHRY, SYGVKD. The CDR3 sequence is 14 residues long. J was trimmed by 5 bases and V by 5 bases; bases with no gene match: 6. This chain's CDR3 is CAISTGGAGETQYF. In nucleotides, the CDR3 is TGTGCCATCAGTACAGGGGGCGCGGGTGAGACCCAGTACTTC.

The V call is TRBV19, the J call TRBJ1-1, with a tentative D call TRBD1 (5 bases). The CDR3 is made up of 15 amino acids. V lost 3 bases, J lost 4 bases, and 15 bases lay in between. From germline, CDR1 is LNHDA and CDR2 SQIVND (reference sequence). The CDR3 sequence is CASSMGRWGGTEAFF. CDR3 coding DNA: TGTGCCAGTAGTATGGGTCGATGGGGCGGCACTGAAGCTTTCTTT.

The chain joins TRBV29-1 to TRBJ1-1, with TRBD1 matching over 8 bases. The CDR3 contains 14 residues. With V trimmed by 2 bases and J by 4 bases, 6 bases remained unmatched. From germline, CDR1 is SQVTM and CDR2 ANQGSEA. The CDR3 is CSVERRDRSTEAFF. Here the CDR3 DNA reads TGCAGCGTTGAAAGGCGGGACAGGTCCACTGAAGCTTTCTTT.

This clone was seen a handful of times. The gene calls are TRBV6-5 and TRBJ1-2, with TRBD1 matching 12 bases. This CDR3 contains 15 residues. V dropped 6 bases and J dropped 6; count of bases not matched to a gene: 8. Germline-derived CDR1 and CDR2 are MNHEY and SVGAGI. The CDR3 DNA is TGTGCCAGCAGCCCCGGGACAGGGGGCGCAAATGGCTACACCTTC. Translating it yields CASSPGTGGANGYTF.

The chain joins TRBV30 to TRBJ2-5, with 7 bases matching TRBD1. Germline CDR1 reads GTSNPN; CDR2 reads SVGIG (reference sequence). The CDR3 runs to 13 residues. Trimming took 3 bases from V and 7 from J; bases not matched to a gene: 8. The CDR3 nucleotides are TGTGCCTGGAGAAGGGGGCCAGGAGGGACCCAGTACTTC. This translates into CAWRRGPGGTQYF.

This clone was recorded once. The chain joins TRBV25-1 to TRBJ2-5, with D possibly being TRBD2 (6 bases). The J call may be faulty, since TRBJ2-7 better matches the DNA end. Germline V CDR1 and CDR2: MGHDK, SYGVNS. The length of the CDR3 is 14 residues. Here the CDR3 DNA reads TGTGCCAGCAGTGAATCCGGGAGAGGGAACGAGCAGTACTTC. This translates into CASSESGRGNEQYF.

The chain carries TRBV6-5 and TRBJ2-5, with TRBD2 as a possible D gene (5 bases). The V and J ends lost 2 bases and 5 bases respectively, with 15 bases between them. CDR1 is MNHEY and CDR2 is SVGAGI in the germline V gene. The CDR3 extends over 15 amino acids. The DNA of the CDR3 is TGTGCCAGCAGTTACGGGTCGTACGGGGAGGAGACCCAGTACTTC. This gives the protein CASSYGSYGEETQYF.

CDR3 bases: TGTGCCAGCACCACTAGCAGTCGCACAGATACGCAGTATTTT. It yields the protein CASTTSSRTDTQYF. The rearrangement joins TRBV6-5 to TRBJ2-3, with D possibly being TRBD2 (6 bases). Germline-derived CDR1 and CDR2 are MNHEY and SVGAGI. This CDR3 comprises 14 residues. Between the trimmed V and J ends, which lost 7 bases and 1 base, there was a span of 12 bases.

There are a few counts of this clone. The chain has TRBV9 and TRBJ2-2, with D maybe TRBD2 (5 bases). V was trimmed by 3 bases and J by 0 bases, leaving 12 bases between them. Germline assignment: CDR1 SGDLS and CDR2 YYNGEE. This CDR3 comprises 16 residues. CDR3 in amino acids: CASSAQNGANTGELFF. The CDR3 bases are TGTGCCAGCAGCGCCCAGAACGGGGCGAACACCGGGGAGCTGTTTTTT. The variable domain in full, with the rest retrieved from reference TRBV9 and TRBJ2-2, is DSGVTQTPKHLITATGQRVTLRCSPRSGDLSVYWYQQSLDQGLQFLIQYYNGEERAKGNILERFSAQQFPDLHSELNLSSLELGDSALYFCASSAQNGANTGELFFGEGSRLTVL.

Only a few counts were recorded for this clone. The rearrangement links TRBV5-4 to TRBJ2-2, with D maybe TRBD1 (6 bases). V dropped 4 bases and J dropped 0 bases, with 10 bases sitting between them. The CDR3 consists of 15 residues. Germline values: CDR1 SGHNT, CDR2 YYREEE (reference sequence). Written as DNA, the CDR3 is TGTGCCAGCAGCCGACAGGCCTCGAACACCGGGGAGCTGTTTTTT. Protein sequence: CASSRQASNTGELFF. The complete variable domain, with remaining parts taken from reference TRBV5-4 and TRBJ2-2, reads ETGVTQSPTHLIKTRGQQVTLRCSSQSGHNTVSWYQQALGQGPQFIFQYYREEENGRGNFPPRFSGLQFPNYSSELNVNALELDDSALYLCASSRQASNTGELFFGEGSRLTVL.

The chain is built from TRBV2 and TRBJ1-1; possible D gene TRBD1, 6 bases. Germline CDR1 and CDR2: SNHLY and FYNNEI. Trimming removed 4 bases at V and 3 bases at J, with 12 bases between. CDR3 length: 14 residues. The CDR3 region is CASSAVAGDTEAFF. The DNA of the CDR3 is TGTGCCAGCAGTGCGGTAGCAGGGGACACTGAAGCTTTCTTT.

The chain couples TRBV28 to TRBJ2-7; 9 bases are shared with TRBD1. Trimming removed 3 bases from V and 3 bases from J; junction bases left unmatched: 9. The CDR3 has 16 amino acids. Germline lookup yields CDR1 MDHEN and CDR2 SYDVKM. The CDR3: CASSFPPGQGVYEQYF. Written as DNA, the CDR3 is TGTGCCAGCAGTTTCCCTCCGGGACAGGGCGTCTACGAGCAGTACTTC.

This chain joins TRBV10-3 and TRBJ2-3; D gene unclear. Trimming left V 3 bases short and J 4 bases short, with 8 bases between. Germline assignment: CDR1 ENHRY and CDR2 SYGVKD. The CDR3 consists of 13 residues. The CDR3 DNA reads TGTGCCATCAGTGATCGGGTCCCAGATACGCAGTATTTT. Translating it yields CAISDRVPDTQYF.